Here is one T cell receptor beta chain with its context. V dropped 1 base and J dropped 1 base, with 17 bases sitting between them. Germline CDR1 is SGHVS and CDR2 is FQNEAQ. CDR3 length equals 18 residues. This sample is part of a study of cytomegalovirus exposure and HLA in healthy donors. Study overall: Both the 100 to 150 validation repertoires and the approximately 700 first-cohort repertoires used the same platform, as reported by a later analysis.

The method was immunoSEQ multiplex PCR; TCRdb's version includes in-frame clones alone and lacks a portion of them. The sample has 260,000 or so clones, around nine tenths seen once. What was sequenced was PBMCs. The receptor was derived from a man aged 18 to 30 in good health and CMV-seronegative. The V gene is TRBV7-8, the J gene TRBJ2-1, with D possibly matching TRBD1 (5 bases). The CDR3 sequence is CASSLEKDITSSYNEQFF. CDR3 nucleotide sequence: TGTGCCAGCAGCTTAGAAAAGGACATAACTTCATCCTACAATGAGCAGTTCTTC.